In its sample, the clone carrying this T cell receptor beta chain was seen many times. What it binds is not known. The data belong to a study of T cells in Graves' hyperthyroidism and ophthalmopathy. Study findings and constraints: A median around 6 months before onset, the model predicted ophthalmopathy.

Ophthalmopathy in the patients scored at least 3 on Clinical Activity Score and at least 4 on NOSPECS grade, lasting under 3 months. Diagnosis relied on clinical symptoms, serum thyroxine and TRAb, thyroid ultrasound and orbital computed tomography. Amplified TCR beta CDR3 regions came from RNA transcripts. The primer set for the first-round RT-PCR of the TCR CDR3 was HTBI. TCRdb redid the calling of the multiplex PCR reads with MiXCR, one entry per CDR3 protein. The table has hundreds of thousands of distinct CDR3 sequences, around 15% seen once; the top ten hold around 3.3%. V lost 2 bases and J 1 base, leaving 11 bases between the germline ends. This CDR3 region has 15 residues. Germline loops: CDR1 KGHSH, CDR2 LQKENI.

The genes are TRBV18 and TRBJ1-1; D call uncertain. Sequencing was carried out using blood. The clonotype originates from a woman in her 40s with Graves' ophthalmopathy. CDR3 DNA sequence: TGTGCCAGCTCACCAGAAGTTCAAGCGAACACTGAAGCTTTCTTT. It specifies CASSPEVQANTEAFF.